Presented here are 28 T cell receptor beta chains from one specimen sequenced in a study of blood T cell repertoires in COVID-19. Assay: immunoSEQ multiplex PCR; the TCRdb copy retains only in-frame clones and omits some. This sample yields some 270,000 clones, of which roughly 80% are seen a single time; roughly 3.6% belongs to the top ten. Sequenced sample: PBMCs or T cells enriched from blood (not recorded which). All receptors come from a man aged 45-60 years who had recovered from COVID-19.

This clone appeared once. The chain has TRBV5-5 and TRBJ1-5; D not certain. Germline lookup yields CDR1 SGHKS and CDR2 YYEKEE (reference sequence). V lost 0 bases and J 5 bases, leaving 15 bases between the germline ends. The CDR3 has 16 residues. CDR3 sequence reads: CASSLGAWMADQPQHF. CDR3 sequence (DNA): TGTGCCAGCAGCTTGGGCGCATGGATGGCGGATCAGCCCCAGCATTTT. Based on the CDR3 plus reference TRBV5-5 and TRBJ1-5, the full variable domain is DAGVTQSPTHLIKTRGQQVTLRCSPISGHKSVSWYQQVLGQGPQFIFQYYEKEERGRGNFPDRFSARQFPNYSSELNVNALLLGDSALYLCASSLGAWMADQPQHFGDGTRLSIL.

This clone appeared a single time. The chain links TRBV7-8 to TRBJ2-3, with 8 bases fitting TRBD2. With V trimmed by 5 bases and J by 5 bases, 12 bases remained unmatched. The length of the CDR3 is 16 residues. CDR1 is SGHVS and CDR2 is FQNEAQ in the germline V gene. The CDR3 is CASSQPGGGPGDTQYF. CDR3 nucleotide sequence: TGTGCCAGCAGCCAGCCAGGCGGGGGGCCCGGAGATACGCAGTATTTT.

The chain links TRBV2 to TRBJ1-5; TRBD1 matches at 7 bases. V lost 2 bases, J lost 7 bases, and 5 bases stayed unmatched. The CDR3 runs to 14 residues. Germline CDR1 SNHLY, CDR2 FYNNEI. CDR3 nucleotides: TGTGCCAGCAGTGAACGGACAGGAGTCCAGCCCCAGCATTTT. It is translated as CASSERTGVQPQHF.

This chain connects TRBV27 to TRBJ2-7; the match to TRBD2 covers 7 bases. J was trimmed by 0 bases and V by 2 bases; bases with no gene match: 7. Germline CDR1 is MNHEY and CDR2 is SMNVEV (reference sequence). The CDR3 runs 16 residues. For the CDR3, the DNA is TGTGCCAGCAGTTTAAGAGTGGGGGGGGTCTCCTACGAGCAGTACTTC. It translates to CASSLRVGGVSYEQYF.

The rearrangement joins TRBV19 to TRBJ2-7; D perhaps matches TRBD2 (7 bases). The CDR3 contains 14 residues. Trimming shortened V by 9 bases and J by 1 base, and 16 bases separated the two germline ends. Germline lookup yields CDR1 LNHDA and CDR2 SQIVND (reference sequence). For the CDR3, the DNA is TGTGCCAGCGACCCGGGGGGCTTGTCCTACGAGCAGTACTTC. Its translation: CASDPGGLSYEQYF.

The J gene is TRBJ2-7, the V gene TRBV7-8; 8 positions match TRBD2. J gave up 2 bases and V 7 bases, and 7 bases lay outside the gene matches. The CDR3 is 14 residues long. Germline V gene sequence: CDR1 SGHVS, CDR2 FQNEAQ. The CDR3 is CASTPSGGAYEQYF. DNA of the CDR3: TGTGCCAGCACCCCCTCGGGGGGGGCCTACGAGCAGTACTTC.

The rearrangement joins TRBV5-4 to TRBJ1-2; maybe TRBD1 (5 bases). V lost 0 bases and J 4 bases, leaving 13 bases between the germline ends. CDR3 size: 15 residues. Germline V gene sequence: CDR1 SGHNT, CDR2 YYREEE (reference sequence). The CDR3 region has the DNA TGTGCCAGCAGCTTGGTTCGGGGGTCGGGCTATGGCTACACCTTC. It translates to CASSLVRGSGYGYTF.

This clone appeared once. The V gene is TRBV28, the J gene TRBJ1-6; 11 nucleotides match TRBD1. J gave up 11 bases and V 2 bases, and 14 bases lay outside the gene matches. CDR3 length equals 18 residues. Germline V lookup: CDR1 MDHEN, CDR2 SYDVKM. This CDR3 reads CASSLRTLTGQGATPLHF. Written as DNA, the CDR3 is TGTGCCAGCAGTTTACGAACCTTGACCGGACAGGGGGCTACACCCCTCCACTTT.

This clone has a handful of counts. CDR3 in amino acids: CASSESTGANTGELFF. The CDR3, as DNA: TGCGCCAGCAGTGAGTCGACGGGGGCGAACACCGGGGAGCTGTTTTTT. The J gene is TRBJ2-2, the V gene TRBV10-1, with D tentatively TRBD2 (6 bases). CDR1 is WNHNN and CDR2 is SYGVQD in the germline V gene (reference sequence). This CDR3 has 16 residues. V shed 0 bases and J shed 0 bases, with 8 bases lying between them.

The rearrangement joins TRBV7-2 to TRBJ1-5; D is unresolved. Trimming cost V 5 bases and J 3 bases, with 8 bases left between them. The CDR3 sequence is 13 residues long. Germline CDR1 SGHTA, CDR2 FQGNSA. The chain's CDR3 is CASSAGINQPQHF. CDR3 DNA sequence: TGTGCCAGCAGCGCGGGAATCAATCAGCCCCAGCATTTT.

V usage is TRBV19 and J usage is TRBJ2-3, with TRBD2 matching over 7 bases. The germline V gene has CDR1 LNHDA and CDR2 SQIVND (reference sequence). This CDR3 spans 15 amino acids. V shed 5 bases, J shed 1 base, and the junction held 6 bases outside the gene matches. Written as DNA, the CDR3 is TGTGCCAGTAGTGCAGCGGGGCACCGCACAGATACGCAGTATTTT. Protein product: CASSAAGHRTDTQYF.

The rearrangement links TRBV15 to TRBJ1-4; tentatively, D is TRBD1 (5 bases). V dropped 0 bases and J dropped 7 bases, with 9 bases sitting between them. The germline V gene has CDR1 LNHNV and CDR2 YYDKDF (reference sequence). The CDR3 sequence is 14 residues long. The CDR3 region is CATSREDMPEKLFF. The CDR3 DNA is TGTGCCACCAGCAGAGAGGACATGCCTGAAAAACTGTTTTTT.

The chain links TRBV5-8 to TRBJ2-3, with 9 bases aligning to TRBD2. Germline CDR1 and CDR2: SGHTS and YDEGEE. The CDR3 extends over 16 amino acids. After removal of 0 bases from V and 4 bases from J, the junction contained 6 bases not matched to a gene. This chain's CDR3 is CASSLARVAGADTQYF. The CDR3 DNA sequence: TGTGCCAGCAGCTTGGCCCGGGTAGCGGGGGCAGATACGCAGTATTTT. Using reference TRBV5-8 and TRBJ2-3 for the parts outside the CDR3, the full variable domain is EAGVTQSPTHLIKTRGQQATLRCSPISGHTSVYWYQQALGLGLQFLLWYDEGEERNRGNFPPRFSGRQFPNYSSELNVNALELEDSALYLCASSLARVAGADTQYFGPGTRLTVL.

The V gene is TRBV5-5, the J gene TRBJ2-2; tentatively, D is TRBD1 (5 bases). The CDR3 covers 15 residues. Germline V gene data show CDR1 as SGHKS and CDR2 as YYEKEE (reference sequence). Trimming took 1 base from V and 6 from J, leaving 13 bases between them. CDR3 sequence (DNA): TGTGCCAGCAGCTTGTTGCTCAGGGATTCCGGGGAGCTGTTTTTT. Translating it yields CASSLLLRDSGELFF.

The chain carries TRBV6-4 and TRBJ2-5; D unclear. This CDR3 contains 17 residues. V was cut by 6 bases and J by 0 bases, with 20 bases left in between. Germline-derived CDR1 and CDR2 are MRHNA and SNTAGT. The CDR3 loop reads CASRPLFSEPYQETQYF. CDR3 DNA sequence: TGTGCCAGCAGGCCCCTCTTCAGCGAGCCGTACCAAGAGACCCAGTACTTC.

The chain joins TRBV24-1 to TRBJ2-1; a possible D gene is TRBD2 (5 bases). This CDR3 spans 15 amino acids. Germline V gives CDR1 KGHDR, CDR2 SFDVKD. Trimming removed 2 bases from V and 4 bases from J, with 11 bases in between. The CDR3 loop reads CATSDSRVLYNEQFF. The CDR3 DNA is TGTGCCACCAGTGATTCGCGGGTCCTTTACAATGAGCAGTTCTTC.

This chain links TRBV4-2 with TRBJ2-7; 8 positions match TRBD2. The CDR3 contains 13 residues. Germline loops: CDR1 LGHNA, CDR2 YNFKEQ. Germline trimming cut 4 bases from V and 6 bases from J; bases unmatched to any gene: 5. CDR3 nucleotide sequence: TGTGCCAGCAGCCGTCTAGCGGGTGGCGAGCAGTACTTC. This encodes CASSRLAGGEQYF.

The chain uses TRBV15 and TRBJ2-3; 9 nucleotides agree with TRBD2. V was clipped by 3 bases and J by 8 bases; unmatched bases: 12. Germline loops: CDR1 LNHNV, CDR2 YYDKDF (reference sequence). This CDR3 is 16 amino acids long. This CDR3 is CATSRRDGTSFPTQYF. The CDR3, as DNA: TGTGCCACCAGCAGGCGCGACGGGACTAGCTTTCCTACGCAGTATTTT.

The genes are TRBV7-2 and TRBJ2-3, with a tentative D call TRBD2 (6 bases). Germline values: CDR1 SGHTA, CDR2 FQGNSA. The V end lost 8 bases, the J end lost 4 bases, and 16 bases lay between the germline ends. The CDR3 is made up of 14 amino acids. The CDR3 region has the DNA TGTGCCAGCCTCTTGGACTACTACTCAGATACGCAGTATTTT. It translates to CASLLDYYSDTQYF.

The genes are TRBV7-8 and TRBJ2-2; 8 bases match TRBD1. The CDR3 has 15 residues. CDR1 is SGHVS, CDR2 FQNEAQ, per germline. After removal of 8 bases from V and 6 bases from J, the junction contained 11 bases not matched to a gene. The chain's CDR3 is CASAPGQVDPGELFF. The CDR3 region has the DNA TGTGCCAGCGCTCCGGGACAGGTGGATCCCGGGGAGCTGTTTTTT.

The gene calls are TRBV7-8 and TRBJ2-7, with D maybe TRBD1 (5 bases). This CDR3 is built from 15 residues. Germline loops: CDR1 SGHVS, CDR2 FQNEAQ. V lost 7 bases, J lost 3 bases, and 19 bases lay in between. The CDR3 reads CASISGSSLGYEQYF. CDR3 sequence (DNA): TGTGCCAGCATCTCAGGGTCCAGCCTTGGCTACGAGCAGTACTTC.

This chain joins TRBV10-3 and TRBJ1-5, with D uncertain. Germline V gene sequence: CDR1 ENHRY, CDR2 SYGVKD. The CDR3 runs 19 residues. The CDR3 nucleotides are TGTGCAGGATCCCGGGGTAGCCCTTCAATGTATAGCAATAATCAGCCCCAGCATTTT. Translation: CAGSRGSPSMYSNNQPQHF.

The chain has TRBV27 and TRBJ2-7, with TRBD2 matching 12 bases. V was clipped by 5 bases and J by 3 bases; unmatched bases: 5. The CDR3 length is 15 residues. Germline V gene lookup returns CDR1 MNHEY and CDR2 SMNVEV (reference sequence). The DNA for the CDR3 is TGTGCCAGCAGTCAACTAGCGGGGGGCCTCTACGAGCAGTACTTC. Its translation: CASSQLAGGLYEQYF.

The rearrangement links TRBV19 to TRBJ1-5, with 9 positions matching TRBD1. The J segment lost 0 bases and the V segment lost 7 bases, leaving 7 bases of the junction unmatched. The CDR3 contains 16 residues. Germline assignment: CDR1 LNHDA and CDR2 SQIVND (reference sequence). The DNA for the CDR3 is TGTGCCAGTAAAGGAAGGACAGGGGATAGCAATCAGCCCCAGCATTTT. The encoded protein is CASKGRTGDSNQPQHF.

This clone appeared a few times. The V call is TRBV7-3, the J call TRBJ2-5; TRBD2 agrees at 9 bases. The length of the CDR3 is 14 residues. Germline lookup yields CDR1 SGHTA and CDR2 FQGTGA. V shed 5 bases, J shed 5 bases, and the junction held 6 bases outside the gene matches. CDR3 loop: CASSAGSGGETQYF. CDR3 nucleotide sequence: TGTGCCAGCAGCGCTGGTAGCGGGGGTGAGACCCAGTACTTC. The full variable domain, completed using reference TRBV7-3 and TRBJ2-5, is GAGVSQTPSNKVTEKGKYVELRCDPISGHTALYWYRQSLGQGPEFLIYFQGTGAADDSGLPNDRFFAVRPEGSVSTLKIQRTERGDSAVYLCASSAGSGGETQYFGPGTRLLVL.

The rearrangement joins TRBV25-1 to TRBJ2-1; tentative D call: TRBD1 (7 bases). Trimming removed 8 bases at V and 5 bases at J, with 19 bases between. Germline values: CDR1 MGHDK, CDR2 SYGVNS. This CDR3 spans 15 amino acids. The CDR3 loop reads CASWDSGTDNNEQFF. The CDR3 DNA reads as TGTGCCAGCTGGGACTCCGGGACAGATAACAATGAGCAGTTCTTC.

This clone came up a few times. The J gene is TRBJ1-5, the V gene TRBV19; D is undetermined. The CDR3 runs to 17 residues. V dropped 4 bases and J dropped 2 bases, with 18 bases sitting between them. Germline V CDR1 and CDR2: LNHDA, SQIVND (reference sequence). Here the CDR3 reads CASSKEGPHLGNQPQHF. The CDR3 coding sequence is TGTGCCAGTAGTAAAGAGGGCCCCCATTTGGGCAATCAGCCCCAGCATTTT.

The chain combines TRBV4-2 with TRBJ2-7, with unresolved D. V shed 0 bases and J shed 2 bases, with 11 bases lying between them. The CDR3 covers 15 residues. Per the germline V gene, CDR1 is LGHNA and CDR2 is YNFKEQ. CDR3 coding DNA: TGTGCCAGCAGCCAAGAATTGGCAGGTACCTACGAGCAGTACTTC. Translated, it gives CASSQELAGTYEQYF.